These 21 T cell receptor beta chains came from one sample sequenced in a study of shared clonotypes between healthy human individuals. TCRdb keeps only in-frame clones here, not all; method: immunoSEQ multiplex PCR. The table lists roughly 1,500,000 clones, nearly 99% of them singletons. The sequenced material came from naive CD4+ T cells sorted from blood. The subset here: CD45RA+ positively selected. The receptor source for this set is a man aged 25 to 40 in good health.

The CDR3 nucleotides read TGTGCCAGCTCACCAAAGGACTCCACCGGGGAGCTGTTTTTT. Translation gives CASSPKDSTGELFF. This rearrangement joins TRBV18 to TRBJ2-2, with D possibly TRBD2 on 5 matching bases. The CDR3 is made up of 14 amino acids. CDR1 is KGHSH, CDR2 LQKENI, per germline. Trimming stripped 2 bases from V and 4 bases from J, with 8 bases between. Drawing the rest from reference TRBV18 and TRBJ2-2, the complete variable domain is NAGVMQNPRHLVRRRGQEARLRCSPMKGHSHVYWYRQLPEEGLKFMVYLQKENIIDESGMPKERFSAEFPKEGPSILRIQQVVRGDSAAYFCASSPKDSTGELFFGEGSRLTVL.

V usage is TRBV28 and J usage is TRBJ1-5, with D maybe TRBD1 (6 bases). The V end lost 9 bases, the J end lost 0 bases, and 21 bases lay between the germline ends. Germline V gives CDR1 MDHEN, CDR2 SYDVKM. This CDR3 is built from 17 residues. The DNA for the CDR3 is TGTGCCAGTACCCCCGGGACAAACCTTTATAGCAATCAGCCCCAGCATTTT. This sequence encodes CASTPGTNLYSNQPQHF.

The J gene is TRBJ1-4, the V gene TRBV25-1, with a possible D match to TRBD1 (5 bases). The germline V and J ends were trimmed by 2 bases and 6 bases, with 10 bases remaining between them. The CDR3 length is 14 residues. Germline values: CDR1 MGHDK, CDR2 SYGVNS. In DNA form, the CDR3 reads TGTGCCAGCAGTGAAGGGCAGGGCTATGAAAAACTGTTTTTT. Its protein product is CASSEGQGYEKLFF.

This rearrangement joins TRBV7-9 to TRBJ2-7; 8 bases agree with TRBD1. V was clipped by 4 bases and J by 4 bases; unmatched bases: 6. This CDR3 comprises 14 residues. Germline loops: CDR1 SEHNR, CDR2 FQNEAQ (reference sequence). The CDR3 region is CASSYGQGLYEQYF. The CDR3 region has the DNA TGTGCCAGCAGCTATGGACAGGGCCTATACGAGCAGTACTTC.

Worth noting for this clone: At the DNA level, this CDR3 is encoded by other sequences in the same sample as well. V usage is TRBV10-1 and J usage is TRBJ2-2; D unclear. Germline assignment: CDR1 WNHNN and CDR2 SYGVQD (reference sequence). Deletions cut 1 base from V and 6 bases from J, with 6 bases between. The CDR3 consists of 13 residues. CDR3 protein: CASSELRAGELFF. The DNA of the CDR3 is TGCGCCAGCAGTGAGTTACGAGCCGGGGAGCTGTTTTTT.

The DNA of the CDR3 is TGCGCCAGCAGCCTTGGGACTACACAACAAGAGACCCAGTACTTC. Its translation is CASSLGTTQQETQYF. The V and J genes are TRBV5-1 and TRBJ2-5, with 7 bases aligning to TRBD2. The CDR3 has 15 residues. CDR1 and CDR2 (germline): SGHRS, YFSETQ. The J segment lost 2 bases and the V segment lost 4 bases, leaving 8 bases of the junction unmatched.

This rearrangement joins TRBV28 to TRBJ2-7; 8 nucleotides match TRBD1. This CDR3 spans 14 amino acids. Per the germline V gene, CDR1 is MDHEN and CDR2 is SYDVKM. With 10 bases clipped from V and 0 bases from J, the junction kept 8 bases outside the gene matches. CDR3 residues: CATWGQALSYEQYF. The DNA for the CDR3 is TGTGCCACCTGGGGACAGGCCCTCTCCTACGAGCAGTACTTC.

The table lists this clone with a count of one. The V call is TRBV11-3, the J call TRBJ2-5; D perhaps matches TRBD2 (6 bases). Trimming took off 1 base at V and 5 bases at J, with 14 bases between the two ends. The germline V gene has CDR1 SGHNT and CDR2 YENEEA. The CDR3 has 15 amino acids. The CDR3 loop reads CASSLGGGVLETQYF. The CDR3 DNA is TGTGCCAGCAGCTTAGGGGGAGGTGTTCTGGAGACCCAGTACTTC.

The V gene is TRBV19, the J gene TRBJ1-5, with 8 bases that match TRBD1. Trimming at V came to 4 bases and at J to 2 bases, leaving 7 bases not matched to a gene. This CDR3 spans 16 amino acids. Germline lookup yields CDR1 LNHDA and CDR2 SQIVND (reference sequence). This chain's CDR3 is CASSSRQGARNQPQHF. The CDR3 DNA reads TGTGCCAGTAGTAGCCGTCAGGGGGCCCGCAATCAGCCCCAGCATTTT.

CDR3 sequence reads: CASSYSSWVREQFF. The DNA for the CDR3 is TGTGCCAGCAGTTACTCAAGCTGGGTTCGGGAGCAGTTCTTC. The chain joins TRBV6-5 to TRBJ2-1; D is unresolved. Trimming took 0 bases from V and 10 from J, leaving 13 bases between them. The CDR3 runs to 14 residues. CDR1 is MNHEY and CDR2 is SVGAGI in the germline V gene.

V gene TRBV1 combines with J gene TRBJ1-4. TRBV1 is recorded as a pseudogene. This CDR3 spans 15 amino acids. CDR3 coding DNA: TGCACCAGCAGCCCGCCAGGGTGGGGGAGTGAAAAACTGTTTTTT. Its protein product is CTSSPPGWGSEKLFF.

The chain couples TRBV9 to TRBJ2-2; D is uncertain. The CDR3 loop spans 15 amino acids. Germline CDR1 and CDR2: SGDLS and YYNGEE. V lost 4 bases, J lost 1 base, and 11 bases lay in between. CDR3 DNA sequence: TGTGCCAGCAGCCCCACCCGACAGAACACCGGGGAGCTGTTTTTT. Protein sequence: CASSPTRQNTGELFF.

This clone was detected once. The CDR3 region has the DNA TGCGCCAGCAGCCAAGATTTGGGTTACGGGGAGACCCAGTACTTC. This gives the protein CASSQDLGYGETQYF. The V gene is TRBV4-3, the J gene TRBJ2-5, with D hard to call. Germline assignment: CDR1 LGHNA and CDR2 YSLEER. Trimming removed 0 bases from V and 5 bases from J, with 13 bases in between. This CDR3 is 15 amino acids long.

This CDR3 reads CASSFRDGRGYTF. The CDR3 DNA is TGTGCCAGCAGCTTCCGGGACGGAAGGGGCTACACCTTC. The V call is TRBV7-2, the J call TRBJ1-2; D may be TRBD1 (5 bases). The CDR3 has 13 residues. Germline V CDR1 and CDR2: SGHTA, FQGNSA. Trimming took off 3 bases at V and 8 bases at J, with 13 bases between the two ends.

The rearrangement uses TRBV5-1 and TRBJ2-7, with D tentatively TRBD1 (5 bases). CDR1 is SGHRS and CDR2 is YFSETQ in the germline V gene. Trimming removed 4 bases from V and 3 bases from J, with 11 bases in between. This CDR3 comprises 13 residues. This chain's CDR3 is CASSGAGFYEQYF. The DNA of the CDR3 is TGCGCCAGCAGCGGGGCAGGTTTCTACGAGCAGTACTTC.

The chain employs TRBV25-1 and TRBJ2-3; 7 positions match TRBD2. This CDR3 region has 15 residues. The germline V gene has CDR1 MGHDK and CDR2 SYGVNS. V dropped 2 bases and J dropped 2; count of bases not matched to a gene: 4. The CDR3 loop is CASSESGILTDTQYF. The CDR3 coding sequence is TGTGCCAGCAGTGAAAGCGGGATACTCACAGATACGCAGTATTTT.

The V and J genes are TRBV18 and TRBJ2-3, with D unclear. Trimming left V 1 base short and J 0 bases short, with 8 bases between. CDR1 is KGHSH and CDR2 is LQKENI in the germline V gene. The CDR3 contains 15 residues. CDR3 DNA sequence: TGTGCCAGCTCACCACGAACAGCTAGCACAGATACGCAGTATTTT. It codes for CASSPRTASTDTQYF.

As DNA, the CDR3 is TGCAGCGTCGACACTAGCGTTGGGCCCCTCGATACGCAGTATTTT. Amino acid sequence: CSVDTSVGPLDTQYF. The chain employs TRBV29-1 and TRBJ2-3; 7 nucleotides agree with TRBD2. The CDR3 has 15 amino acids. After removal of 6 bases from V and 6 bases from J, the junction contained 15 bases not matched to a gene. Germline loops: CDR1 SQVTM, CDR2 ANQGSEA.

This clone appeared a single time. The chain couples TRBV10-2 to TRBJ2-7; 12 nucleotides line up with TRBD2. Trimming cost V 0 bases and J 5 bases; bases outside gene matches: 2. Germline V gene lookup returns CDR1 WSHSY and CDR2 SAAADI. This CDR3 has 15 amino acids. The CDR3 region is CASSESSSGRDEQYF. In DNA form, the CDR3 reads TGCGCCAGCAGTGAGTCATCTAGCGGGAGGGACGAGCAGTACTTC.

In its sample, this clone was seen once. The chain joins TRBV28 to TRBJ1-4, with 11 bases matching TRBD1. CDR1 and CDR2 (germline): MDHEN, SYDVKM. The CDR3 spans 15 residues. J was trimmed by 11 bases and V by 9 bases; bases with no gene match: 14. CDR3 nucleotides: TGTGCCAGTCGGACAGGGGGCGAGTTTACGAAGAAACTGTTTTTT. Amino acids: CASRTGGEFTKKLFF.

The chain is built from TRBV11-2 and TRBJ2-7; D is possibly TRBD1 or TRBD2 (7 bases each). Deletions cut 3 bases from V and 7 bases from J, with 16 bases between. CDR3 length: 14 amino acids. Germline-derived CDR1 and CDR2 are SGHAT and FQNNGV. The CDR3 region is CASSLSQGREEQYF. The DNA of the CDR3 is TGTGCCAGCAGCTTGTCACAGGGGAGGGAAGAGCAGTACTTC.